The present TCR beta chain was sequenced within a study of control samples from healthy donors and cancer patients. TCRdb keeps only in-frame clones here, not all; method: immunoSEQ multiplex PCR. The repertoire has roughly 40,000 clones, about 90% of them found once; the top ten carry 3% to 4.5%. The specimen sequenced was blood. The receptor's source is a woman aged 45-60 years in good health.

The CDR3 bases are TGTGCCAGCAGCTTCCCAGATGAAGCTTTCTTT. Protein sequence: CASSFPDEAFF. The gene calls are TRBV7-9 and TRBJ1-1; D uncertain. The CDR3 runs 11 residues. Germline V gene lookup returns CDR1 SEHNR and CDR2 FQNEAQ (reference sequence). Trimming pared 3 bases from V and 7 bases from J, leaving 6 bases between.